This TCR beta chain emerged from a study of human T cells and chemical hapten exposure. General study points: Counts of TCRs above 1 in 1000 frequency stayed unchanged with DPC sensitization.

Time point described: healthy volunteer bleed at 2 weeks. Blood, whole and unfractionated, served as the source for total RNA extraction. The CDR3 length is 13 residues. CDR1 SEHNR and CDR2 FQNEAQ come from the germline V gene (reference sequence). Turning to this clonotype: Its antigen is as yet unknown. Possible read error: a much larger clone is one base away.

A single record per CDR3 protein comes from TCRdb applying MiXCR to the RACE reads. Of about 130,000 distinct CDR3 sequences listed, approximately 9% are singletons. The receptor was derived from a male donor in good health. Some clones in this sample may be carry-over from other donors' samples. Sequencing was done on a sample of whole blood. This chain uses TRBV7-9 with TRBJ2-7; either TRBD1 or TRBD2 may supply D (6 bases each). The CDR3 DNA reads TGTGTCAGCAGCTTAATGCGGGCAGGGGAGGAGTACTTC. It specifies CVSSLMRAGEEYF.